This T cell receptor beta chain derives from a study of vaccination and CD4 T cells after COVID-19. The V and J ends lost 4 bases and 0 bases, in that order; junction bases with no gene match: 14. The CDR3 loop spans 19 amino acids. The germline gives CDR1 DFQATT, CDR2 SNEGSKA (reference sequence). Sequence data for DNA of cultured CD4+ T cells were generated by the Oncomine TCR Beta short-read assay. One entry per CDR3 protein, called by TCRdb with MiXCR from the PCR reads. The sample lists tens of thousands of distinct CDR3 sequences, roughly 45% seen once, with about 12% in the top ten. Notes on the study in general: The median SARS-CoV-2-reactive clonotype number increased from around 21 to 38, without statistical significance.

As regards this clonotype: The antigen is unknown.

The treatment is: approximately 10-day PBMC culture with coronavirus spike peptide pools or control peptides (ViraFEST assay). Culture conditions combined around 2 million PBMCs per well with around 9.2 IU/ml IL-2 and 8.5 to 10 ug/ml peptide pools. The chain recombines TRBV20-1 with TRBJ2-1, with 11 bases identical to TRBD2. The clonotype comes from a human donor who had recovered from COVID-19. The sample taken for sequencing was CD4+ T cells from blood, cultured in vitro. The CDR3 region is CSANPRGTSGLISYNEQFF. CDR3 nucleotide sequence: TGCAGTGCTAACCCCCGGGGGACTAGCGGCTTGATCTCCTACAATGAGCAGTTCTTC.